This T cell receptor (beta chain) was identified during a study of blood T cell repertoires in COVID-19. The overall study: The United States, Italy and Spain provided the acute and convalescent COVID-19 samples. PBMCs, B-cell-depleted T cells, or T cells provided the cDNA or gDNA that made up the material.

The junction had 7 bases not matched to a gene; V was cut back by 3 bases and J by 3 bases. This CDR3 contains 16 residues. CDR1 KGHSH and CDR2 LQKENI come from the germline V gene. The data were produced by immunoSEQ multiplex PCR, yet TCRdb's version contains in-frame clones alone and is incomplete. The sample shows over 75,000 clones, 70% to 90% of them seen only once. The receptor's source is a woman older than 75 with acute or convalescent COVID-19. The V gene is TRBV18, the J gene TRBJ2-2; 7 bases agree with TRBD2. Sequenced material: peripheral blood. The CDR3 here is CASSPASGSYTGELFF. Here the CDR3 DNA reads TGTGCCAGCTCACCGGCTAGCGGTTCTTACACCGGGGAGCTGTTTTTT.